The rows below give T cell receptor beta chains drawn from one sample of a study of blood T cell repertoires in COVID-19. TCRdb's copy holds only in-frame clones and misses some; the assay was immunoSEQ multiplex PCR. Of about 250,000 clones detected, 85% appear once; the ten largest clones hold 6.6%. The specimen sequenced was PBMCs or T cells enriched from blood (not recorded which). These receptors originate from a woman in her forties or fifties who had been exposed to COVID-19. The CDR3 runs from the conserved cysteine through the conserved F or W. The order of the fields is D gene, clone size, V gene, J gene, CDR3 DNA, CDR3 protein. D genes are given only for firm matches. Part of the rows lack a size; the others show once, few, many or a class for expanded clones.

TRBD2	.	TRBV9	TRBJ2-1	TGTGCCAGCAGCGTAGCTTTCGGGGGGTACAATGAGCAGTTCTTC	CASSVAFGGYNEQFF
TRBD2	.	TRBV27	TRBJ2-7	TGTGCCAGCAGTCGGGTAGCGGGGAACATCTACGAGCAGTACTTC	CASSRVAGNIYEQYF
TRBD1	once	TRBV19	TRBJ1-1	TGTGCCAGTAGTGTCAACAGGGGCACTGAAGCTTTCTTT	CASSVNRGTEAFF
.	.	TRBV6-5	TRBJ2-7	TGTGCCAGCAGTACCCCCGGGGGGCACCTCTACGAGCAGTACTTC	CASSTPGGHLYEQYF
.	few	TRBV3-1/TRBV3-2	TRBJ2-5	TGTGCCAGCAGCCAAGGGACAGTGAGTCAAGAGACCCAGTACTTC	CASSQGTVSQETQYF
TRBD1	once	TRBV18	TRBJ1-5	TGTGCCAGCTCATCAGGGGCCGGAGGGGGCGCCGGCCAGCCCCAGCATTTT	CASSSGAGGGAGQPQHF
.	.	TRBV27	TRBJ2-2	TGTGCCAGCAGTTTATCGCCAGGGTGGGACACCGGGGAGCTGTTTTTT	CASSLSPGWDTGELFF
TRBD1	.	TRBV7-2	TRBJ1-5	TGTGCCAGCAGCCCGGACAGGGGAGGGCAGCCCCAGCATTTT	CASSPDRGGQPQHF
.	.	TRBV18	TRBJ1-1	TGTGCCAGCTCACCACCGGCTTTTGGCGGGGCCAACACTGAAGCTTTCTTT	CASSPPAFGGANTEAFF
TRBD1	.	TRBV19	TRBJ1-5	TGTGCGAGTAGGGACAGGGTAGGGCTGTGGTATCAGCCCCAGCATTTT	CASRDRVGLWYQPQHF
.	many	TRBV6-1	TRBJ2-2	TGTGCCAGCAGAGAAGCCCCGGGGACCGGGGAGCTGTTTTTT	CASREAPGTGELFF
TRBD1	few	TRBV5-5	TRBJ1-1	TGTGCCAGCAGCCGGGGACAGTACAACACTGAAGCTTTCTTT	CASSRGQYNTEAFF
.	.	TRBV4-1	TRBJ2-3	TGCGCCAGCAGCCAAGGGCCAGGCCAGCCAGATACGCAGTATTTT	CASSQGPGQPDTQYF
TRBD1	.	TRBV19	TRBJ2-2	TGTGCCAGTAGTGTCTCCGGGACAGGGACCGGGGAGCTGTTTTTT	CASSVSGTGTGELFF